This is a list of T cell receptor beta chains from one sample in a study of cytomegalovirus exposure and HLA in healthy donors. The data were produced by immunoSEQ multiplex PCR, yet TCRdb's version contains in-frame clones alone and is incomplete. The sample records roughly 120,000 clones, roughly four fifths being singletons. The sample consisted of PBMCs. These receptors were collected from a woman aged 25 to 39 in good health and CMV-seronegative. CDR3s include the opening cysteine and the closing phenylalanine or tryptophan. D genes are given only for firm matches. A clone size is listed for some rows: how often the clone was seen (once, few, many), or a class if it is expanded.

CAISAGSGGSSYEQYF TGTGCCATCAGTGCGGGTAGCGGGGGCTCCTCCTACGAGCAGTACTTC TRBD2 few TRBJ2-7 TRBV10-3
CASTPPGQGGIGELFF TGTGCCAGCACCCCCCCGGGACAGGGGGGAATCGGGGAGCTGTTTTTT TRBD1 . TRBJ2-2 TRBV5-4
CASSRLAEDYEQYF TGTGCCAGCAGTAGACTAGCGGAAGACTACGAGCAGTACTTC TRBD2 . TRBJ2-7 TRBV6-5
CASSPRGWNSPLHF TGTGCCAGCAGCCCCCGGGGTTGGAATTCACCCCTCCACTTT . . TRBJ1-6 TRBV7-9
CASSLRGPGTTYEQYF TGCGCCAGCAGCTTGAGGGGGCCGGGAACCACCTACGAGCAGTACTTC TRBD1 . TRBJ2-7 TRBV5-1
CASSQTGNTGELFF TGTGCCAGCAGCCAAACGGGGAACACCGGGGAGCTGTTTTTT . . TRBJ2-2 TRBV7-2
CASTDRGRYNEQFF TGTGCCAGCACCGACAGGGGCCGGTACAATGAGCAGTTCTTC TRBD1 . TRBJ2-1 TRBV28
CASTMRLAGEETQYF TGTGCCAGTACCATGAGACTAGCGGGAGAAGAGACCCAGTACTTC TRBD2 . TRBJ2-5 TRBV19
CASANRGSDDEQYF TGTGCCAGCGCTAACAGGGGATCTGATGACGAGCAGTACTTC TRBD1 few TRBJ2-7 TRBV19
CASSQDHLSEQFF TGTGCCAGCAGCCAAGATCACTTGAGTGAGCAGTTCTTC . once TRBJ2-1 TRBV14
CASSEVTGSQPQHF TGTGCCAGCAGTGAAGTTACAGGGAGTCAGCCCCAGCATTTT . . TRBJ1-5 TRBV6-1
CAISTRDRHDTGELFF TGTGCCATCAGCACCCGGGACAGGCATGACACCGGGGAGCTGTTTTTT TRBD1 . TRBJ2-2 TRBV10-3
CAISRGDERTEAFF TGTGCCATCAGCAGGGGCGACGAGCGCACTGAAGCTTTCTTT . . TRBJ1-1 TRBV10-3
CASSQDRNQPQHF TGCGCCAGCAGCCAAGATCGGAATCAGCCCCAGCATTTT . . TRBJ1-5 TRBV4-3
CASIRQGSYNEQFF TGTGCCAGTATTAGACAAGGGAGCTACAATGAGCAGTTCTTC . . TRBJ2-1 TRBV28
CASSIGILSVGNTIYF TGTGCCAGTAGTATCGGGATCCTCTCTGTAGGAAACACCATATATTTT . . TRBJ1-3 TRBV19
CASSLSGSTDTQYF TGTGCCAGCAGCCTGAGCGGGAGCACAGATACGCAGTATTTT . . TRBJ2-3 TRBV7-2
CASSEAASGSYEQYF TGTGCCAGCAGTGAAGCGGCTAGCGGGTCCTACGAGCAGTACTTC TRBD2 medium-sized TRBJ2-7 TRBV6-1
CASSPRTGNHNEQFF TGTGCCAGCTCACCCCGGACAGGAAATCACAATGAGCAGTTCTTC TRBD1 . TRBJ2-1 TRBV18
CASSPGESNYGYTF TGTGCCAGCAGCCCGGGGGAGAGTAACTATGGCTACACCTTC . once TRBJ1-2 TRBV7-6
CASSLPPGSVTSGSHRTQYF TGTGCCAGCAGTCTTCCCCCGGGGTCTGTAACGAGCGGGAGCCACCGTACGCAGTATTTT TRBD2 . TRBJ2-3 TRBV28
CASQVAILYNEQFF TGTGCCAGTCAAGTAGCGATCCTTTACAATGAGCAGTTCTTC . . TRBJ2-1 TRBV2
CASSNGGRHNEQFF TGTGCCAGCAGTAATGGGGGCCGGCACAATGAGCAGTTCTTC . . TRBJ2-1 TRBV6-5
CASSQVSYEQYF TGTGCCAGCTCTCAGGTTTCCTACGAGCAGTACTTC . . TRBJ2-7 TRBV25-1
CARTRTSGRNNEQFF TGTGCCAGGACAAGGACTAGCGGGCGCAACAATGAGCAGTTCTTC TRBD2 . TRBJ2-1 TRBV2
CASSKRTSGHTDTQYF TGTGCCAGCAGCAAGCGGACTAGCGGACACACAGATACGCAGTATTTT TRBD2 . TRBJ2-3 TRBV7-9
CASSPQGQGNEQFF TGTGCCAGCAGCCCCCAGGGACAGGGCAATGAGCAGTTCTTC TRBD1 . TRBJ2-1 TRBV7-3
CASSVAGQTQYF TGTGCCAGCAGCGTAGCGGGACAGACGCAGTATTTT TRBD1 . TRBJ2-3 TRBV9
CASSRDTVQPQHF TGTGCCAGCAGCCGGGACACGGTTCAGCCCCAGCATTTT . . TRBJ1-5 TRBV4-2
CASSQEWGLGQNTEAFF TGCGCCAGCAGCCAAGAGTGGGGCCTGGGACAGAACACTGAAGCTTTCTTT . . TRBJ1-1 TRBV4-3
CASSRSSGELVGSPLHF TGTGCCAGCAGTAGAAGCTCAGGGGAGTTAGTAGGTTCACCCCTCCACTTT . . TRBJ1-6 TRBV2
CASRQTGFETQYF TGTGCCAGCAGACAGACAGGGTTTGAGACCCAGTACTTC TRBD1 . TRBJ2-5 TRBV28
CASVGGGGNQPQHF TGTGCCAGCGTTGGAGGGGGGGGAAACCAGCCCCAGCATTTT . . TRBJ1-5 TRBV28
CAWSVQSYEQYF TGTGCCTGGAGTGTACAAAGCTACGAGCAGTACTTC . . TRBJ2-7 TRBV30
CASIEPRGSFKAFF TGTGCCAGCATAGAGCCTCGGGGGTCGTTTAAAGCTTTCTTT . . TRBJ1-1 TRBV6-5
CASSRDRGGGYTF TGTGCCAGCAGCCGGGACAGGGGCGGAGGCTACACCTTC TRBD1 few TRBJ1-2 TRBV28
CASSPRGSTDTQYF TGTGCCAGCAGTCCTCGGGGAAGCACAGATACGCAGTATTTT . once TRBJ2-3 TRBV27
CASSGTSGPQETQYF TGTGCCAGCAGTGGGACTAGCGGGCCCCAAGAGACCCAGTACTTC TRBD2 . TRBJ2-5 TRBV9
CASSPRRDLGNTEAFF TGTGCCAGCAGCCCTCGCCGGGATTTGGGGAACACTGAAGCTTTCTTT . . TRBJ1-1 TRBV14
CASSSGTASYNEQFF TGTGCCAGCAGCTCCGGGACTGCATCCTACAATGAGCAGTTCTTC . . TRBJ2-1 TRBV7-2
CASSQDPPGHQDFSPLHF TGCGCCAGCAGCCAAGACCCCCCGGGACATCAAGACTTCTCACCCCTCCACTTT . . TRBJ1-6 TRBV4-1
CASSQPGQVAKNIQYF TGCGCCAGCAGCCAGCCCGGTCAGGTAGCCAAAAACATTCAGTACTTC . . TRBJ2-4 TRBV4-1
CASSEAVGGVLNEQFF TGTGCCAGCAGTGAAGCTGTGGGAGGAGTGCTCAATGAGCAGTTCTTC . once TRBJ2-1 TRBV2
CASSPFPRGVDRTDTQYF TGTGCCAGCAGCCCATTCCCACGGGGGGTAGACCGCACAGATACGCAGTATTTT TRBD2 once TRBJ2-3 TRBV7-2
CAWGLAAGTDTQYF TGTGCCTGGGGCCTAGCGGCGGGCACAGATACGCAGTATTTT TRBD2 . TRBJ2-3 TRBV30
CASAAGDRYEQYF TGTGCCAGCGCTGCAGGGGACAGGTACGAGCAGTACTTC TRBD1 once TRBJ2-7 TRBV14
CASSLDQGNTEAFF TGCGCCAGCAGCTTGGACCAGGGGAACACTGAAGCTTTCTTT . . TRBJ1-1 TRBV5-1
CASSLVLGEANYGYTF TGTGCCAGCAGCTTAGTATTGGGCGAAGCTAACTATGGCTACACCTTC . . TRBJ1-2 TRBV7-9
CASSLGPGTGGEKLFF TGTGCCAGCAGCCTCGGGCCCGGGACAGGCGGAGAAAAACTGTTTTTT TRBD1 . TRBJ1-4 TRBV5-4
CASREAGTGYGYTF TGTGCCAGCAGAGAAGCCGGGACAGGCTATGGCTACACCTTC TRBD1 few TRBJ1-2 TRBV28
CAWSANRDSSYSNQPQHF TGTGCCTGGAGTGCCAACCGGGACTCCTCTTATAGCAATCAGCCCCAGCATTTT . once TRBJ1-5 TRBV30
CAWSGLMSNQPQHF TGTGCCTGGAGTGGGCTTATGAGCAATCAGCCCCAGCATTTT . . TRBJ1-5 TRBV30
CASSYGDNSNQPQHF TGTGCCAGCAGCTATGGGGACAATAGCAATCAGCCCCAGCATTTT . . TRBJ1-5 TRBV7-9
CASSFGITSYEQYF TGTGCCAGCAGCTTCGGGATTACGTCCTACGAGCAGTACTTC . . TRBJ2-7 TRBV5-4
CASSLGQPSTQYF TGCGCCAGCAGCTTGGGACAGCCCTCCACCCAGTACTTC . . TRBJ2-5 TRBV5-1
CASSLAPSYNEQFF TGTGCCAGCAGTTTAGCGCCCTCCTACAATGAGCAGTTCTTC . once TRBJ2-1 TRBV28
CASSQDGGGPPYNEQFF TGCGCCAGCAGCCAAGATGGTGGCGGGCCCCCCTACAATGAGCAGTTCTTC . . TRBJ2-1 TRBV4-3
CASTKRSGNTEAFF TGTGCCAGCACCAAAAGGTCAGGGAACACTGAAGCTTTCTTT . . TRBJ1-1 TRBV27